The 27 T cell receptor beta chains below were found in one sample sequenced in a study of shared clonotypes between healthy human individuals. Libraries were prepared by immunoSEQ multiplex PCR; TCRdb keeps only in-frame clonotypes and omits some of them. The data hold fewer than 1.8 million clones, with around 98.5% observed a single time. The source material was naive CD4+ T cells sorted from blood. The subset here: CD45RA+ positively selected. The source is a man aged 25 to 40 in good health.

The chain carries TRBV9 and TRBJ1-4; TRBD1 is a possible D gene (5 bases). Trimming left V 6 bases short and J 0 bases short, with 9 bases between. Germline V gene sequence: CDR1 SGDLS, CDR2 YYNGEE. The CDR3 length is 14 residues. This CDR3 is CASTRTPTNEKLFF. The CDR3 DNA sequence: TGTGCCAGCACACGGACACCAACTAATGAAAAACTGTTTTTT.

This chain joins TRBV27 and TRBJ2-7; D not certain. The germline gives CDR1 MNHEY, CDR2 SMNVEV (reference sequence). V gave up 3 bases and J gave up 5 bases, with 11 bases separating them. This CDR3 comprises 13 residues. The CDR3 reads CASSLMGNHEQYF. As DNA, the CDR3 is TGTGCCAGCAGTTTGATGGGAAATCACGAGCAGTACTTC.

The chain recombines TRBV25-1 with TRBJ1-2; possibly TRBD1 for D (6 bases). Trimming cost V 4 bases and J 8 bases, with 14 bases left between them. The germline V gene has CDR1 MGHDK and CDR2 SYGVNS. This CDR3 spans 13 amino acids. CDR3 coding DNA: TGTGCCAGCAGTGCGTGGCAGGGGCGAGGCTACACCTTC. Its protein is CASSAWQGRGYTF.

With regard to this clone: Other DNA variants within this sample encode the same CDR3. The chain has TRBV7-3 and TRBJ2-1; 11 positions match TRBD2. The V and J ends lost 1 base and 8 bases, in that order; junction bases with no gene match: 4. This CDR3 has 15 amino acids. The V gene's germline CDR1 is SGHTA and CDR2 FQGTGA. CDR3 sequence (DNA): TGTGCCAGCAGCTTAATACTAGCGGGAGTCGATGAGCAGTTCTTC. It specifies CASSLILAGVDEQFF.

The genes are TRBV7-9 and TRBJ1-4, with TRBD1 matching over 9 bases. The CDR3 sequence is 19 residues long. J was trimmed by 3 bases and V by 4 bases; bases with no gene match: 15. Germline CDR1 reads SEHNR; CDR2 reads FQNEAQ (reference sequence). The CDR3 here is CASSWTVPGQGWANEKLFF. CDR3 in DNA: TGTGCCAGCAGCTGGACGGTCCCGGGACAGGGTTGGGCTAATGAAAAACTGTTTTTT.

The V gene is TRBV7-2, the J gene TRBJ2-1, with 11 bases lining up with TRBD2. V lost 5 bases, J lost 12 bases, and 12 bases stayed unmatched. CDR1 SGHTA and CDR2 FQGNSA come from the germline V gene. The CDR3 is 15 residues long. CDR3 region: CASSAELAGVPRQFF. CDR3 sequence (DNA): TGTGCCAGCAGCGCCGAACTAGCGGGAGTACCCCGGCAGTTCTTC.

V usage is TRBV7-9 and J usage is TRBJ1-2; possible D gene TRBD1, 5 bases. The CDR3 covers 12 residues. CDR1 SEHNR and CDR2 FQNEAQ come from the germline V gene (reference sequence). The V gene lost 5 bases and the J gene lost 8 bases, with 12 bases spanning the gap. The CDR3 bases are TGTGCCAGCAGCGGGGACCTCGAGGGCTACACCTTC. It specifies CASSGDLEGYTF.

V and J are TRBV21-1 and TRBJ2-7. TRBV21-1 is marked as a pseudogene. CDR3 length: 18 residues. The CDR3 region is CASTPSRGPDSPRHVQYF. CDR3 DNA: TGTGCCAGCACCCCCTCCCGGGGGCCCGATTCCCCACGCCACGTGCAGTACTTC.

V usage is TRBV10-1 and J usage is TRBJ2-2; D remains unclear. Germline values: CDR1 WNHNN, CDR2 SYGVQD (reference sequence). V shed 3 bases and J shed 0 bases, with 5 bases lying between them. The length of the CDR3 is 14 residues. The CDR3 here is CASSDSTNTGELFF. The CDR3 region has the DNA TGCGCCAGCAGTGATTCCACGAACACCGGGGAGCTGTTTTTT.

The chain is built from TRBV29-1 and TRBJ1-2, with TRBD1 matching over 7 bases. CDR3 length: 13 amino acids. Per the germline V gene, CDR1 is SQVTM and CDR2 is ANQGSEA. CDR3 nucleotide sequence: TGCGGTTCCAAAACAGGGGCCAACTATGGCTACACCTTC. It encodes CGSKTGANYGYTF.

The V and J genes are TRBV15 and TRBJ2-7; TRBD1 matches at 8 bases. The CDR3 runs 15 residues. Looked up from germline, CDR1 is LNHNV and CDR2 is YYDKDF (reference sequence). With 1 base clipped from V and 3 bases from J, the junction kept 5 bases outside the gene matches. The CDR3 protein is CATSRAPDRDYEQYF. The CDR3 DNA sequence: TGTGCCACCAGCAGAGCTCCGGACAGGGACTACGAGCAGTACTTC.

The chain has TRBV29-1 and TRBJ1-1, with D unresolved. The V and J ends lost 7 bases and 0 bases respectively, with 6 bases between them. This CDR3 spans 11 amino acids. In germline, CDR1 is SQVTM, CDR2 ANQGSEA. CDR3 DNA sequence: TGCAGCGCCCGGGTGAACACTGAAGCTTTCTTT. Its translation: CSARVNTEAFF.

The CDR3 region has the DNA TGTGCCACCAGCAGAGATGCCCTGCTGACGTCTGGGGCCAACGTCCTGACTTTC. Its translation: CATSRDALLTSGANVLTF. This chain joins TRBV15 and TRBJ2-6; no clear D. CDR3 size: 18 residues. Germline V gene sequence: CDR1 LNHNV, CDR2 YYDKDF (reference sequence). V gave up 0 bases and J gave up 1 base, with 13 bases separating them.

This sequence joins TRBV7-6 and TRBJ1-2, with 7 bases aligning to TRBD1. The germline CDR1 and CDR2 sequences are SGHVS and FNYEAQ. Losses at the gene ends were 2 bases for V and 4 bases for J; bases not matched to a gene: 13. This CDR3 is 17 amino acids long. The DNA of the CDR3 is TGTGCCAGCAGCTTAAACCCCACGGGTACAGGGGCCTATGGCTACACCTTC. Amino acids: CASSLNPTGTGAYGYTF. Complete variable domain (other parts from reference TRBV7-6 and TRBJ1-2): GAGVSQSPRYKVTKRGQDVALRCDPISGHVSLYWYRQALGQGPEFLTYFNYEAQQDKSGLPNDRFSAERPEGSISTLTIQRTEQRDSAMYRCASSLNPTGTGAYGYTFGSGTRLTVV.

The chain joins TRBV5-1 to TRBJ2-3, with TRBD1 matching 9 bases. The germline V gene encodes CDR1 SGHRS and CDR2 YFSETQ. The CDR3 runs 14 residues. Unmatched junction bases numbered 4, after V lost 5 bases and J lost 3 bases. CDR3 coding DNA: TGCGCCAGCAGTTACGACAGGGGGACAGATACGCAGTATTTT. Its protein product is CASSYDRGTDTQYF.

This chain connects TRBV5-1 to TRBJ2-2; D not resolved. V was cut by 4 bases and J by 0 bases, with 7 bases left in between. CDR1 is SGHRS, CDR2 YFSETQ, per germline. CDR3 size: 14 residues. The CDR3 DNA sequence: TGCGCCAGCAGCCACCAGTCGAACACCGGGGAGCTGTTTTTT. It codes for CASSHQSNTGELFF.

The chain couples TRBV7-9 to TRBJ2-3; D unresolved. V shed 6 bases and J shed 1 base, with 20 bases lying between them. This CDR3 has 17 amino acids. Germline-derived CDR1 and CDR2 are SEHNR and FQNEAQ (reference sequence). CDR3: CASSPRALLEGTDTQYF. CDR3 nucleotide sequence: TGTGCCAGCAGTCCCAGAGCCCTCCTGGAAGGCACAGATACGCAGTATTTT.

The chain couples TRBV6-4 to TRBJ2-7, with TRBD2 matching over 12 bases. Per germline, CDR1 MRHNA and CDR2 SNTAGT. J gave up 5 bases and V 4 bases, and 3 bases lay outside the gene matches. The CDR3 has 14 amino acids. Written as DNA, the CDR3 is TGTGCCAGCAGTGCTAGCGGGAGGGCCCACGAGCAGTACTTC. Protein: CASSASGRAHEQYF.

This chain links TRBV5-8 with TRBJ1-5; D is unresolved. Germline V CDR1 and CDR2: SGHTS, YDEGEE. The CDR3 extends over 11 amino acids. V was cut by 3 bases and J by 5 bases, with 3 bases left in between. This CDR3 reads CASSSYQPQHF. DNA of the CDR3: TGTGCCAGCAGCTCTTATCAGCCCCAGCATTTT.

The chain links TRBV6-5 to TRBJ2-7, with 11 nucleotides matching TRBD2. The V and J ends lost 8 bases and 2 bases, in that order; junction bases with no gene match: 5. The CDR3 extends over 14 amino acids. In germline, CDR1 is MNHEY, CDR2 SVGAGI. The CDR3 DNA is TGTGCCAGCGGCACTAGCGGGGGAACCTACGAGCAGTACTTC. It yields the protein CASGTSGGTYEQYF.

The rearrangement joins TRBV5-1 to TRBJ2-1, with D possibly matching TRBD2 (5 bases). The CDR3 has 15 amino acids. Germline-derived CDR1 and CDR2 are SGHRS and YFSETQ. V was cut by 2 bases and J by 2 bases, with 11 bases left in between. CDR3 bases: TGCGCCAGCAGCTTCGGACTCACTACCTACAATGAGCAGTTCTTC. Translated, it gives CASSFGLTTYNEQFF.

This rearrangement joins TRBV28 to TRBJ1-1; 10 bases are shared with TRBD1. With V trimmed by 3 bases and J by 4 bases, 2 bases remained unmatched. There are 14 residues in the CDR3. Germline V CDR1 and CDR2: MDHEN, SYDVKM. As DNA, the CDR3 is TGTGCCAGCAGTTTTCGACAGGGGGCCACTGAAGCTTTCTTT. This translates into CASSFRQGATEAFF.

This chain links TRBV18 with TRBJ2-1, with TRBD2 matching 14 bases. Trimming took 2 bases from V and 7 from J; bases not matched to a gene: 7. There are 17 residues in the CDR3. Germline V gives CDR1 KGHSH, CDR2 LQKENI. CDR3 sequence reads: CASSPMTSGRALNEQFF. CDR3 DNA sequence: TGTGCCAGCTCACCAATGACTAGCGGGAGGGCCCTGAATGAGCAGTTCTTC.

The chain employs TRBV6-1 and TRBJ2-2; D ambiguous. The CDR3 covers 14 residues. Germline V gene sequence: CDR1 MNHNS, CDR2 SASEGT. Trimming left V 11 bases short and J 3 bases short, with 16 bases between. CDR3 protein: CAVLVTKYTGELFF. The CDR3 DNA reads as TGTGCCGTACTTGTCACTAAGTACACCGGGGAGCTGTTTTTT.

The rearrangement uses TRBV9 and TRBJ2-7; 7 nucleotides match TRBD2. V shed 7 bases and J 4 bases; nucleotides not matched to a gene: 5. The CDR3 sequence is 12 residues long. Germline-derived CDR1 and CDR2 are SGDLS and YYNGEE. The CDR3 sequence is CASGRASYEQYF. For the CDR3, the DNA is TGTGCCAGCGGGAGGGCCTCATACGAGCAGTACTTC.

The V call is TRBV14, the J call TRBJ1-3; the D gene is possibly TRBD1 (5 bases). Germline values: CDR1 SGHDN, CDR2 FVKESK. The CDR3 runs to 13 residues. V was trimmed by 4 bases and J by 11 bases, leaving 15 bases between them. The CDR3: CASSRGPLASIYF. The CDR3 DNA follows: TGTGCCAGCAGCCGGGGACCGTTGGCCTCCATATATTTT.

This clone was detected once. CDR3 sequence: CASTSGAGGSYEQYF. The CDR3 DNA sequence: TGTGCCAGCACTAGCGGAGCGGGAGGGTCCTACGAGCAGTACTTC. V usage is TRBV14 and J usage is TRBJ2-7; 10 bases align to TRBD2. This CDR3 has 15 amino acids. Germline CDR1 is SGHDN and CDR2 is FVKESK. The V and J ends lost 7 bases and 1 base, in that order; junction bases with no gene match: 7.